This is a list of T cell receptor beta chains from one sample in a study of T cell changes during pregnancy in multiple sclerosis. TCRdb's copy holds only in-frame clones and misses some; the assay was immunoSEQ multiplex PCR. The data contain over 40,000 clones, around 89% of them singletons. The sequencing here drew on CD8+ T cells from peripheral blood mononuclear cells, taken after pregnancy. These receptors were taken from a female donor in good health, enrolled as a control in a pregnancy study. Both conserved end residues are part of each CDR3. The D gene is left open where the match is weak. A row's size may be missing; if present it is once, few, many or a size class.

>TRBJ2-7|TRBV9|.|TRBD2
CASSVAGGTYEQYF
TGTGCCAGCAGCGTAGCGGGGGGAACCTACGAGCAGTACTTC
>TRBJ1-5|TRBV28|once|.
CASRTGWQPQHF
TGTGCCAGCAGGACGGGTTGGCAGCCCCAGCATTTT
>TRBJ1-5|TRBV7-9|.|.
CASSADLGNQPQHF
TGTGCCAGCAGTGCAGACTTGGGCAATCAGCCCCAGCATTTT
>TRBJ1-2|TRBV19|few|.
CASSIVGQIYGYTF
TGTGCCAGTAGTATAGTCGGACAGATCTATGGCTACACCTTC
>TRBJ2-6|TRBV2|.|.
CASSQEGPSSGANVLTF
TGTGCCAGCAGTCAGGAGGGGCCGAGCTCTGGGGCCAACGTCCTGACTTTC
>TRBJ2-1|TRBV11-2|.|TRBD2
CASSQTSGGPIGGYNEQFF
TGTGCCAGCAGCCAGACTAGCGGGGGGCCCATCGGGGGGTACAATGAGCAGTTCTTC
>TRBJ2-3|TRBV27|once|.
CASSPTNPDTQYF
TGTGCCAGCAGCCCTACCAATCCAGATACGCAGTATTTT
>TRBJ2-7|TRBV7-9|.|TRBD1
CASSTPTGRANEQYF
TGTGCCAGCAGCACACCGACAGGGCGGGCCAACGAGCAGTACTTC
>TRBJ2-1|TRBV4-1|once|TRBD1
CASSQQGQGVNEQFF
TGCGCCAGCAGCCAACAGGGACAGGGGGTTAATGAGCAGTTCTTC
>TRBJ1-2|TRBV4-1|.|.
CASSWMGGGARGYTF
TGCGCCAGCAGCTGGATGGGAGGGGGGGCGAGGGGCTACACCTTC
>TRBJ2-7|TRBV7-9|few|.
CASSLRASGSEQYF
TGTGCCAGCAGCCTCCGGGCCAGTGGGAGCGAGCAGTACTTC
>TRBJ1-2|TRBV7-9|.|.
CASSLAAVEVYGYTF
TGTGCCAGCAGCTTAGCCGCCGTAGAGGTCTATGGCTACACCTTC
>TRBJ1-2|TRBV4-1|.|TRBD1
CASSPSLGQGLNGYTF
TGCGCCAGCAGCCCCTCTCTGGGACAGGGGCTTAATGGCTACACCTTC
>TRBJ2-1|TRBV7-3|.|.
CASSITSSGTLGGVEQFF
TGTGCCAGCAGCATAACTTCGTCCGGGACCCTGGGGGGAGTGGAGCAGTTCTTC
>TRBJ1-1|TRBV19|.|TRBD1
CACRQGISTEAFF
TGTGCCTGTCGACAGGGAATCAGCACTGAAGCTTTCTTT
>TRBJ2-1|TRBV5-4|.|.
CASSLSVEQFF
TGTGCCAGCAGCTTATCGGTTGAGCAGTTCTTC
>TRBJ2-7|TRBV4-3|.|.
CASSQLTGSEQYF
TGCGCCAGCAGCCAGCTGACGGGTAGCGAGCAGTACTTC
>TRBJ2-7|TRBV15|.|TRBD1
CATSRDLLGTGGYEQYF
TGTGCCACCAGCAGAGATCTGTTGGGGACAGGAGGCTACGAGCAGTACTTC
>TRBJ2-1|TRBV7-9|.|TRBD2
CASSRSTSGGANEQFF
TGTGCCAGCAGCCGATCAACTAGCGGGGGGGCAAACGAGCAGTTCTTC
>TRBJ2-3|TRBV7-9|.|.
CASSGAADTQYF
TGTGCCAGCAGCGGGGCCGCAGATACGCAGTATTTT
>TRBJ1-4|TRBV30|.|.
CAWDNDNEKLFF
TGTGCCTGGGACAACGATAATGAAAAACTGTTTTTT
>TRBJ1-1|TRBV9|few|.
CASSTQGGRTEAFF
TGTGCCAGCAGCACACAGGGTGGGCGCACTGAAGCTTTCTTT
>TRBJ2-1|TRBV6-5|.|TRBD2
CASSYSGGGNEQFF
TGTGCCAGCAGTTACTCCGGCGGGGGGAATGAGCAGTTCTTC
>TRBJ2-7|TRBV10-3|.|.
CAISPPSSYEQYF
TGTGCCATCAGCCCGCCAAGCTCCTACGAGCAGTACTTC
>TRBJ2-7|TRBV11-2|once|TRBD2
CASSLAGGDYEQYF
TGTGCCAGCAGCTTAGCGGGGGGAGACTACGAGCAGTACTTC
>TRBJ2-2|TRBV7-2|large|TRBD1
CASRPWTGSAGELFF
TGTGCCAGCAGGCCCTGGACAGGATCGGCCGGGGAGCTGTTTTTT
>TRBJ2-5|TRBV7-9|.|.
CASSYGSFQETQYF
TGTGCCAGCAGCTACGGGTCCTTCCAAGAGACCCAGTACTTC
>TRBJ2-7|TRBV28|few|.
CASSPSTPIEQYF
TGTGCCAGCAGTCCCTCCACGCCTATCGAGCAGTACTTC
>TRBJ2-7|TRBV28|.|.
CASISGDSYEQYF
TGTGCCAGTATCTCCGGGGACTCCTACGAGCAGTACTTC
>TRBJ2-3|TRBV9|once|TRBD2
CASSGYLAGVEDTQYF
TGTGCCAGCAGCGGATACCTAGCGGGGGTTGAAGATACGCAGTATTTT
>TRBJ2-1|TRBV27|once|.
CARDHLTRRGLGQFF
TGTGCCAGGGATCACCTGACTAGAAGGGGGCTAGGGCAGTTCTTC
>TRBJ1-1|TRBV19|.|.
CASKWGDTEAFF
TGTGCCAGTAAATGGGGGGACACTGAAGCTTTCTTT
>TRBJ2-2|TRBV7-2|.|.
CASSLGGTNTGELFF
TGTGCCAGCAGCTTAGGCGGGACGAACACCGGGGAGCTGTTTTTT
>TRBJ1-4|TRBV4-1|once|.
CASSQGRGGNEKLFF
TGCGCCAGCAGCCAAGGGCGGGGGGGAAATGAAAAACTGTTTTTT
>TRBJ2-3|TRBV15|.|.
CATRPTGTDTQYF
TGTGCCACCAGGCCGACAGGCACAGATACGCAGTATTTT
>TRBJ1-2|TRBV7-9|.|.
CASIGAGMIGYTF
TGTGCCAGCATAGGGGCAGGGATGATTGGCTACACCTTC
>TRBJ2-1|TRBV30|.|TRBD2
CAWSAGGPWNEQFF
TGTGCCTGGAGTGCGGGGGGGCCTTGGAATGAGCAGTTCTTC
>TRBJ1-1|TRBV6-5|.|.
CASSFQGSTEAFF
TGTGCCAGCAGTTTCCAGGGGAGCACTGAAGCTTTCTTT
>TRBJ1-2|TRBV5-8|.|.
CASSLDWPYNYGYTF
TGCGCCAGCAGCTTGGATTGGCCTTACAACTATGGCTACACCTTC
>TRBJ2-5|TRBV4-1|once|TRBD2
CASSHPSGGAKISETQYF
TGCGCCAGCAGCCACCCCAGCGGGGGGGCCAAGATTTCAGAGACCCAGTACTTC
>TRBJ1-2|TRBV27|once|TRBD1
CASSPPSGGTYGYTF
TGTGCCAGCAGTCCTCCATCAGGGGGCACCTATGGCTACACCTTC
>TRBJ1-1|TRBV27|.|TRBD1
CASSSGTGMNTEAFF
TGTGCCAGCAGTTCCGGGACAGGGATGAACACTGAAGCTTTCTTT
>TRBJ2-5|TRBV4-1|once|.
CASSQVDPGLRETQYF
TGCGCCAGCAGCCAAGTAGACCCTGGGCTCCGGGAGACCCAGTACTTC
>TRBJ2-7|TRBV28|.|.
CASSLTGSGYEQYF
TGTGCCAGCAGTTTAACAGGGTCGGGCTACGAGCAGTACTTC
>TRBJ1-5|TRBV28|.|.
CASNLFAGNQPQHF
TGTGCCAGCAACCTTTTCGCAGGGAATCAGCCCCAGCATTTT
>TRBJ2-3|TRBV9|.|TRBD2
CASSVGLAGSDTQYF
TGTGCCAGCAGCGTAGGGCTAGCGGGATCAGATACGCAGTATTTT
>TRBJ1-5|TRBV4-3|.|TRBD1
CASSQWTGGKPQHF
TGCGCCAGCAGCCAATGGACAGGGGGCAAGCCCCAGCATTTT
>TRBJ2-7|TRBV5-6|.|.
CASSLGRSGLTYEQYF
TGTGCCAGCAGCCTGGGTCGATCAGGGCTCACATACGAGCAGTACTTC